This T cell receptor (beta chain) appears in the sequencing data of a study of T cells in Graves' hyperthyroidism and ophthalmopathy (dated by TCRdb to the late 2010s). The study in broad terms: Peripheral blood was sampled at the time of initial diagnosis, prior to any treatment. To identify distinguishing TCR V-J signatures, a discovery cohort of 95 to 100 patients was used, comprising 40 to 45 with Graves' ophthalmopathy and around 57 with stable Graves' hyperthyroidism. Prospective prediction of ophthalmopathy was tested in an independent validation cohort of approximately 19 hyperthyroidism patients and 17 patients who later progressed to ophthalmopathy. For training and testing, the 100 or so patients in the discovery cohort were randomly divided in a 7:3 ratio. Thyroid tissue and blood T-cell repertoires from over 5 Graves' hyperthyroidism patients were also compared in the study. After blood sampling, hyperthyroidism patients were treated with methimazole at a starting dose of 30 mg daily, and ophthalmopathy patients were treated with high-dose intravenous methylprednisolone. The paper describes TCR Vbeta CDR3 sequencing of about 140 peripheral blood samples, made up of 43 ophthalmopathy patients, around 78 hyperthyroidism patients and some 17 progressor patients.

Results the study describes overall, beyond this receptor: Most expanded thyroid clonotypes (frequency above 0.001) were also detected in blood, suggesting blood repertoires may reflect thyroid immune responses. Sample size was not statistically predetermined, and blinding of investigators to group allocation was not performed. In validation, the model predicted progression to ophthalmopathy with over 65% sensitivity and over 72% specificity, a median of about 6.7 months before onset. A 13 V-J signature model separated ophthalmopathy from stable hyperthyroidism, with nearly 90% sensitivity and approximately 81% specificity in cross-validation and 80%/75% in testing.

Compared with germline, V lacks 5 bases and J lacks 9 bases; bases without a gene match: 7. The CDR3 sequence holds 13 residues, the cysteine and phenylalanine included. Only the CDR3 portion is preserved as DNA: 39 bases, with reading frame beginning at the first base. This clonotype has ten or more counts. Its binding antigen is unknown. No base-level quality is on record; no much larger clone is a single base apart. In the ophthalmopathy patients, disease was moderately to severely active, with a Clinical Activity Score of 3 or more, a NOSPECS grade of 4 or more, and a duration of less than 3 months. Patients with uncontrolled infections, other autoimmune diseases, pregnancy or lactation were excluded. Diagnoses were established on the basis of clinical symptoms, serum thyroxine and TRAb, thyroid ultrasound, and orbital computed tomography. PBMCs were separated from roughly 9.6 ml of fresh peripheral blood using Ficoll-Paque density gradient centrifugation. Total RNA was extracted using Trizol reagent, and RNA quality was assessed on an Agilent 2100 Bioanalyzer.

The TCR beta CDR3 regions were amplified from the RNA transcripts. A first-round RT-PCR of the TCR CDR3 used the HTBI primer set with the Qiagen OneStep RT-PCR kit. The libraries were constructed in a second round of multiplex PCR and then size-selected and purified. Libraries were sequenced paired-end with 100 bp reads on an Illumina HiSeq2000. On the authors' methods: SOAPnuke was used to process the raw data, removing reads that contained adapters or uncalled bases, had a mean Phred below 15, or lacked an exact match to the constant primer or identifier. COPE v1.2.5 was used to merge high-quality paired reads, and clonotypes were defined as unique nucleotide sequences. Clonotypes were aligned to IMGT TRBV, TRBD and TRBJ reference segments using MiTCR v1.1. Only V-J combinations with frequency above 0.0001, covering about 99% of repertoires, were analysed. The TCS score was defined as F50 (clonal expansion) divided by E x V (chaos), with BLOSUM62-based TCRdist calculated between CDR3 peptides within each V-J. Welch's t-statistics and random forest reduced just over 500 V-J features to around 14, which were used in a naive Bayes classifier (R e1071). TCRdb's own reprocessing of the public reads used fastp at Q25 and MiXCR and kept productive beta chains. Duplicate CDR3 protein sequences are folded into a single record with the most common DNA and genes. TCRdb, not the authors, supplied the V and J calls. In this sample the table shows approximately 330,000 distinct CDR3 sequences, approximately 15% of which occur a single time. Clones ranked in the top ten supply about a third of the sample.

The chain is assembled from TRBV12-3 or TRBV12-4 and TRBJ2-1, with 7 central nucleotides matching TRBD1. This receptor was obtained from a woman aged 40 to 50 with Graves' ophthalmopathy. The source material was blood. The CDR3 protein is CASSTTGVGEQFF. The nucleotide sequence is TGTGCCAGCAGTACCACAGGGGTAGGTGAGCAGTTCTTC.